The 18 T cell receptor beta chains presented below share a single source sample, sequenced in a study of identical twins. MiXCR, run by TCRdb on the 5' RACE reads, gives a single entry per CDR3 protein. The sample holds some 710,000 distinct CDR3 sequences; over 5% are singletons and the top ten take around 1.7%. Sample: naive T cells sorted from blood. The origin of the receptors is a man aged 18 to 29 in good health.

This chain connects TRBV2 to TRBJ2-7; D not resolved. The CDR3 loop spans 14 amino acids. The ends were cut back, 7 bases at V and 2 bases at J, with 15 bases in the middle. Germline assignment: CDR1 SNHLY and CDR2 FYNNEI. CDR3 DNA sequence: TGTGCCAGCACCTCTGGCGCCGCCCCCTACGAGCAGTACTTC. Translated, it gives CASTSGAAPYEQYF.

This clonotype occurred many times. The rearrangement links TRBV5-6 to TRBJ1-2; D remains ambiguous. Trimming took 0 bases from V and 2 from J, leaving 8 bases between them. The germline CDR1 and CDR2 sequences are SGHDT and YYEEEE. This CDR3 is 14 amino acids long. The CDR3 spells CASSLVDLNYGYTF. CDR3 DNA sequence: TGTGCCAGCAGCTTGGTGGACCTAAACTATGGCTACACCTTC.

V usage is TRBV5-8 and J usage is TRBJ2-1; D is uncertain. The CDR3 is 15 residues long. V was cut by 7 bases and J by 2 bases, with 16 bases left in between. CDR1 is SGHTS, CDR2 YDEGEE, per germline. The CDR3 DNA sequence: TGTGCCAGCGGCGAGAGGCTGACCGCCTACAATGAGCAGTTCTTC. It yields the protein CASGERLTAYNEQFF.

This clonotype was picked up many times. CDR3 sequence reads: CASSRRINEKLFF. In DNA form, the CDR3 reads TGCGCCAGCAGTCGCAGAATTAATGAAAAACTGTTTTTT. J is TRBJ1-4 and V is TRBV5-1, with D hard to call. The CDR3 contains 13 residues. V was shortened by 5 bases and J by 4 bases, with 9 bases between the two germline ends. The germline V gene encodes CDR1 SGHRS and CDR2 YFSETQ. Using reference TRBV5-1 and TRBJ1-4 for the parts outside the CDR3, the full variable domain is KAGVTQTPRYLIKTRGQQVTLSCSPISGHRSVSWYQQTPGQGLQFLFEYFSETQRNKGNFPGRFSGRQFSNSRSEMNVSTLELGDSALYLCASSRRINEKLFFGSGTQLSVL.

The rearrangement uses TRBV7-9 and TRBJ2-1, with D maybe TRBD1 (6 bases). Germline V gene lookup returns CDR1 SEHNR and CDR2 FQNEAQ (reference sequence). The germline V and J ends were trimmed by 3 bases and 10 bases, with 13 bases remaining between them. The CDR3 is made up of 13 amino acids. The CDR3 DNA sequence: TGTGCCAGCAGCTTTATTGGTGGGGGCGAGCAGTTCTTC. Translated, it gives CASSFIGGGEQFF.

This clonotype was detected a few times. This chain links TRBV29-1 with TRBJ2-5; 10 nucleotides agree with TRBD1. Germline lookup yields CDR1 SQVTM and CDR2 ANQGSEA. Trimming cost V 7 bases and J 2 bases; bases outside gene matches: 4. CDR3 length equals 13 residues. DNA of the CDR3: TGCAGCGGGGGACAGGGGCGGCAAGAGACCCAGTACTTC. Translating gives CSGGQGRQETQYF.

The chain is built from TRBV24-1 and TRBJ2-5; D gene ambiguous. The CDR3 spans 17 residues. Germline V gene sequence: CDR1 KGHDR, CDR2 SFDVKD. V was cut by 4 bases and J by 1 base, with 18 bases left in between. CDR3 sequence (DNA): TGTGCCACCAGTGACATTTTATATCGGTTGGGCCAAGAGACCCAGTACTTC. It is translated as CATSDILYRLGQETQYF.

The V gene is TRBV4-2, the J gene TRBJ2-3, with 11 positions matching TRBD1. The CDR3 consists of 18 residues. CDR1 LGHNA and CDR2 YNFKEQ come from the germline V gene. The ends lost 4 bases at V and 0 bases at J; junction bases unmatched: 9. The DNA of the CDR3 is TGTGCCAGCAGCCGGCCGGGGGACAGGGGGTACAGCACAGATACGCAGTATTTT. Translating gives CASSRPGDRGYSTDTQYF.

The chain is built from TRBV7-2 and TRBJ2-7, with TRBD2 identical over 10 bases. V was pared by 1 base and J by 5 bases, with 8 bases of the junction left unmatched. The germline gives CDR1 SGHTA, CDR2 FQGNSA. This CDR3 spans 16 amino acids. CDR3 protein: CASSLGPGLAYDEQYF. The CDR3 DNA is TGTGCCAGCAGCTTAGGGCCGGGACTAGCGTACGACGAGCAGTACTTC.

Many counts were recorded for this clonotype. V gene TRBV10-3 combines with J gene TRBJ2-1; D is unclear. Germline V gene lookup returns CDR1 ENHRY and CDR2 SYGVKD. With 4 bases removed from V and 9 bases from J, the gap between germline ends came to 10 bases. The CDR3 totals 12 residues. CDR3 bases: TGTGCCATCAGTGGGCCGGGCATTGAGCAGTTCTTC. The encoded protein is CAISGPGIEQFF.

The chain uses TRBV29-1 and TRBJ2-1; TRBD2 agrees at 8 bases. Trimming at V came to 4 bases and at J to 4 bases, leaving 3 bases not matched to a gene. Per germline, CDR1 SQVTM and CDR2 ANQGSEA. This CDR3 contains 13 residues. The CDR3 DNA reads as TGCAGCGTTGGTGGACTAGCTTACAATGAGCAGTTCTTC. Protein sequence: CSVGGLAYNEQFF.

This clonotype was recorded many times. The J gene is TRBJ2-1, the V gene TRBV28; a possible D gene is TRBD2 (6 bases). The V gene lost 5 bases and the J gene lost 15 bases, with 14 bases spanning the gap. The CDR3 is made up of 11 amino acids. From germline, CDR1 is MDHEN and CDR2 SYDVKM. CDR3 coding DNA: TGTGCCAGCAGTACTAGCTATGTTCGGTTCTTC. Its protein product is CASSTSYVRFF. The complete variable domain, with remaining parts taken from reference TRBV28 and TRBJ2-1, reads DVKVTQSSRYLVKRTGEKVFLECVQDMDHENMFWYRQDPGLGLRLIYFSYDVKMKEKGDIPEGYSVSREKKERFSLILESASTNQTSMYLCASSTSYVRFFGPGTRLTVL.

CDR3 coding DNA: TGTGCCAGCAGCGGACTGACCGACTACGAGCAGTACTTC. Amino acid sequence: CASSGLTDYEQYF. The genes are TRBV2 and TRBJ2-7; D is perhaps TRBD2 (5 bases). V was cut by 6 bases and J by 3 bases, with 12 bases left in between. There are 13 residues in the CDR3. CDR1 is SNHLY and CDR2 is FYNNEI in the germline V gene.

This rearrangement joins TRBV7-2 to TRBJ2-5, with TRBD1 matching 7 bases. With V trimmed by 4 bases and J by 2 bases, 4 bases remained unmatched. CDR1 and CDR2 (germline): SGHTA, FQGNSA. The CDR3 has 14 amino acids. The CDR3 region has the DNA TGTGCCAGCAGCTGGGACAGAGTGCAAGAGACCCAGTACTTC. It specifies CASSWDRVQETQYF. The full variable domain, rest sourced from reference TRBV7-2 and TRBJ2-5, is GAGVSQSPSNKVTEKGKDVELRCDPISGHTALYWYRQSLGQGLEFLIYFQGNSAPDKSGLPSDRFSAERTGGSVSTLTIQRTQQEDSAVYLCASSWDRVQETQYFGPGTRLLVL.

This clonotype was counted only a few times. This chain uses TRBV11-1 with TRBJ2-2; no definite D call. V was shortened by 4 bases and J by 0 bases, with 24 bases between the two germline ends. Germline V lookup: CDR1 SGHAT, CDR2 FQDESV (reference sequence). CDR3 length equals 20 residues. The CDR3 nucleotides are TGTGCCAGCAGCTCGACCAACGCCTCCCCGGGCCGCACGAACACCGGGGAGCTGTTTTTT. Translation gives CASSSTNASPGRTNTGELFF.

The rearrangement uses TRBV5-1 and TRBJ1-2, with no clear D. Between the trimmed V and J ends, which lost 0 bases and 2 bases, there was a span of 11 bases. Germline V CDR1 and CDR2: SGHRS, YFSETQ. CDR3 length: 15 residues. CDR3 DNA: TGCGCCAGCAGCTTGGGCAGTTTATCAAACTATGGCTACACCTTC. It translates to CASSLGSLSNYGYTF. Using reference TRBV5-1 and TRBJ1-2 for the parts outside the CDR3, the full variable domain is KAGVTQTPRYLIKTRGQQVTLSCSPISGHRSVSWYQQTPGQGLQFLFEYFSETQRNKGNFPGRFSGRQFSNSRSEMNVSTLELGDSALYLCASSLGSLSNYGYTFGSGTRLTVV.

This clonotype was detected only a few times. The chain carries TRBV7-2 and TRBJ2-1; a weak D match, TRBD2 (8 bases). Germline loops: CDR1 SGHTA, CDR2 FQGNSA. V lost 6 bases and J 10 bases, leaving 22 bases between the germline ends. The CDR3 totals 15 residues. CDR3: CASRRGGGGFGEQFF. The CDR3 DNA reads TGTGCCAGCAGGAGAGGGGGCGGGGGGTTCGGCGAGCAGTTCTTC.

The chain uses TRBV4-2 and TRBJ2-6, with 8 bases identical to TRBD1. After removal of 4 bases from V and 2 bases from J, the junction contained 16 bases not matched to a gene. Germline CDR1 reads LGHNA; CDR2 reads YNFKEQ. This CDR3 has 20 amino acids. CDR3 DNA sequence: TGTGCCAGCAGCCCCGTTAAACAGGGGGTGGGGTACCCTGGGGCCAACGTCCTGACTTTC. Amino acids: CASSPVKQGVGYPGANVLTF.